Listed below are T cell receptor beta chains from one sample, sequenced in a study of shared T cell receptors in the human thymus. Profiled with immunoSEQ multiplex PCR; TCRdb holds only in-frame clones, not every one. The sample has hundreds of thousands of clones, 70% to 90% seen once. These data are also associated with another study on human thymus T cells.

Sample: thymocytes. The source of these receptors is a boy under three years old with a congenital heart defect. CDR3s include the opening cysteine and the closing phenylalanine or tryptophan. Fields, in order: J gene, V gene, clone size, CDR3 protein. Clone size, where shown, is once, few, many, or a class for clones that have expanded.

TRBJ2-7 TRBV27 once CASSPSPTGLAGGGSSYEQYF
TRBJ2-5 TRBV11-3 NA CASASSAWREGETQYF
TRBJ2-1 TRBV11-3 NA CASSPELASGRNNEQFF
TRBJ2-7 TRBV30 once CAWSVRGFHEQYF
TRBJ2-2 TRBV2 NA CASAGLTSGANTGELFF
TRBJ1-2 TRBV18 once CASSPPAAGDRYGYTF
TRBJ2-5 TRBV6-6 NA CASHGVAGEETQYF
TRBJ1-2 TRBV5-1 NA CASSGRDREEYGYTF
TRBJ1-5 TRBV6-4 NA CASSPRGNQPQHF
TRBJ2-1 TRBV5-6 NA CASSLWETYNEQFF
TRBJ2-5 TRBV7-7 NA CASSLAGGESETQYF
TRBJ1-5 TRBV28 NA CASILKEQVSNQPQHF
TRBJ2-3 TRBV19 NA CASTAASTDTQYF
TRBJ2-7 TRBV19 few CASSIELSYEQYF
TRBJ2-1 TRBV7-2 NA CASSFIGREQFF
TRBJ2-1 TRBV5-4 NA CASSYTSGRGNEQFF
TRBJ2-3 TRBV7-6 NA CASSLTVRALRNGDTDTQYF
TRBJ2-1 TRBV6-5 once CASSYSSSSTNEQFF
TRBJ1-2 TRBV27 NA CASSSRQGGYTF
TRBJ2-3 TRBV10-3 NA CAIRIPTGGGADTQYF
TRBJ2-7 TRBV11-2 NA CASSLGLAGLSSYEQYF
TRBJ2-3 TRBV6-5 NA CASSYSGQGCSYTQYF
TRBJ2-1 TRBV5-4 NA CASSKGLVDEQFF
TRBJ2-7 TRBV5-4 NA CASSPGLPYEQYF
TRBJ2-7 TRBV5-1 NA CASSTQLAVEWEQYF
TRBJ2-1 TRBV28 once CASSFFRYNEQFF
TRBJ2-7 TRBV5-8 once CASSARTRPYEQYF
TRBJ2-7 TRBV27 NA CASSLFGHDTGLAGGTYEQYF
TRBJ1-1 TRBV10-1 NA CASSRPLGRARGAFF
TRBJ2-5 TRBV29-1 NA CSVVPSSGRGQETQYF
TRBJ1-1 TRBV6-1 NA CASTPDREGTEAFF
TRBJ1-1 TRBV5-1 NA CASSLGGTGLMNTEAFF
TRBJ2-7 TRBV7-6 NA CASSLRTSGSRYEQYF
TRBJ2-7 TRBV29-1 NA CSVGSCSGDLSYEQYF
TRBJ2-7 TRBV27 NA CASSLSHPPGTGSARLQEQYF
TRBJ2-1 TRBV19 NA CASSIGLARNEQFF
TRBJ2-7 TRBV4-1 NA CASSPGVGLAMYEQYF
TRBJ2-1 TRBV27 NA CASSADRAHEQFF
TRBJ1-5 TRBV30 NA CAWSVPRRPQPQHF
TRBJ2-3 TRBV9 few CASSVGGLDTQYF
TRBJ2-7 TRBV10-1 NA CACNRPSEQYF
TRBJ2-7 TRBV7-8 NA CASSLNRKNYSYEQYF
TRBJ1-5 TRBV19 NA CASSIWRGQSNQPQHF
TRBJ2-1 TRBV27 NA CASRWGGRGSYNEQFF
TRBJ2-1 TRBV27 NA CASSHSSPRSNEQFF